This T cell receptor beta chain was identified in a study of cytomegalovirus exposure and HLA in healthy donors. Germline V gene sequence: CDR1 ENHRY, CDR2 SYGVKD. The CDR3 covers 15 residues. Trimming took off 6 bases at V and 2 bases at J, with 16 bases between the two ends. Measured with immunoSEQ multiplex PCR; TCRdb has only the in-frame clones, and not every one. The sample contains 200,000 to 250,000 clones, about 93% of which appear only once. The rearrangement links TRBV10-3 to TRBJ1-1, with D perhaps matching TRBD1 (6 bases). This receptor was obtained from a woman aged 18-29 years in good health and CMV-seronegative. Sample: PBMCs. The CDR3 coding sequence is TGTGCCATCAGAACAGGATCTGGGGGCAACACTGAAGCTTTCTTT. Translated, it gives CAIRTGSGGNTEAFF.